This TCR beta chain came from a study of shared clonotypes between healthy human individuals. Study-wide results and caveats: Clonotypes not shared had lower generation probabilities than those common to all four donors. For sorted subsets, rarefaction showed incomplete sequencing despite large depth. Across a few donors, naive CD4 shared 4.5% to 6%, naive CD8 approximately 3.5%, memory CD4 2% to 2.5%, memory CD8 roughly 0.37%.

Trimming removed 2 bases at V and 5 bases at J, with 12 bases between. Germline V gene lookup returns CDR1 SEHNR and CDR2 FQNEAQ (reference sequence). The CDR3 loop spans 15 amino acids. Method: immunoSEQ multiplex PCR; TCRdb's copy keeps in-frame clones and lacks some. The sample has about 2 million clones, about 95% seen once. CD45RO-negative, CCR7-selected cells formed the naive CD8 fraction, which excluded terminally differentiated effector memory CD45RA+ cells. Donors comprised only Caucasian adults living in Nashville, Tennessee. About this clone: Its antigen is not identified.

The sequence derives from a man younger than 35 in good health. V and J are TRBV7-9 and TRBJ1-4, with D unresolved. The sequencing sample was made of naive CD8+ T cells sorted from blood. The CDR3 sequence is CASSLTSQPNEKLFF. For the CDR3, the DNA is TGTGCCAGCAGCTTAACGTCACAGCCGAATGAAAAACTGTTTTTT.